The source of this TCR beta chain is a study of identical twins. TCRdb processed the 5' RACE reads anew with MiXCR; each CDR3 protein has one entry. The table has hundreds of thousands of distinct CDR3 sequences, about 7% seen once. This clonotype was counted a few times. The CDR3 runs to 14 residues. The germline CDR1 and CDR2 sequences are WNHNN and SYGVQD (reference sequence). Trimming pared 7 bases from V and 0 bases from J, leaving 13 bases between. These data were likewise used in another study, on yellow fever vaccine responses in identical twins.

This clonotype originated in a woman between 18 and 29 years old in good health. Specimen: PBMCs. J is TRBJ2-7 and V is TRBV10-1, with D perhaps TRBD1 (6 bases). CDR3 coding DNA: TGCGCCAGCACCGGACAGAAAAGCTCCTACGAGCAGTACTTC. This codes for CASTGQKSSYEQYF.